There are a few counts of the clone carrying this T cell receptor beta chain. What it binds is not known. The data originate from a study of T-cell reconstitution after alpha-beta-depleted transplantation in children. Findings of the study overall: Newly made T cells mostly supplied T-cell counts and diversity one year after transplant. As was reported, about two months after transplant, alpha-beta T cells came from several hundred expanded graft clones.

During its preparation, the TCRbeta library received unique molecular identifiers. TCRdb itself ran the PCR reads through MiXCR, one entry per CDR3 protein. The sample consists of about 110,000 distinct CDR3 sequences, more than 20% of them appearing once. Trimming took off 1 base at V and 8 bases at J, with 19 bases between the two ends. The CDR3 has 16 amino acids. CDR1 is SGHKS and CDR2 is YYEKEE in the germline V gene (reference sequence). This specimen was PBMCs, mostly from graft donor cells, taken 180 days after TCRalphabeta/CD19-depleted stem cell transplant. The clonotype originates from a male patient aged 2-9 years who had a stem cell transplant for chronic granulomatous disease, so the T cells may come from the graft donor. J is TRBJ2-4 and V is TRBV5-5, with a possible D match to TRBD2 (5 bases). Here the CDR3 DNA reads TGTGCCAGCAGCTTGTTGCATCGGAGTAGCGTAGACATTCAGTACTTC. Translation gives CASSLLHRSSVDIQYF.